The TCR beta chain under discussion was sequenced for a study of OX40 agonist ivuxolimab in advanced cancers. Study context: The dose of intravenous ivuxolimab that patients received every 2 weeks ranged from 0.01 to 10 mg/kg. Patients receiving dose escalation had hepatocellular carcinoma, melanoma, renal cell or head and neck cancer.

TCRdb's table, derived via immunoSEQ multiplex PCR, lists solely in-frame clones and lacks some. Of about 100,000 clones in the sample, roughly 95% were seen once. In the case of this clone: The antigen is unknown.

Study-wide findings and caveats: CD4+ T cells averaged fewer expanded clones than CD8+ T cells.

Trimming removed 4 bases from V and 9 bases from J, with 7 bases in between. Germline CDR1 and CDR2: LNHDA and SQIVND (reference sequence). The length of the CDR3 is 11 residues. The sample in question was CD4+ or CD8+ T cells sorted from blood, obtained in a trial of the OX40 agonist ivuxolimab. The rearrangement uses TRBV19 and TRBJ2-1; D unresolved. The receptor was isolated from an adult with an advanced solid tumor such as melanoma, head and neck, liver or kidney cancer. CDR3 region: CASSNGPEQFF. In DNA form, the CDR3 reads TGTGCCAGTAGTAACGGTCCTGAGCAGTTCTTC.